This TCR beta chain was sequenced in a study of cytomegalovirus exposure and HLA in healthy donors. Overall study results and limits: A prior analysis recorded that most TCR beta V segments were productive about 90% or about 30% of the time. Associated with HLA alleles at 0.05 false discovery rate in a later analysis were some 18,000 TCR beta sequences.

In the PCR, 60 Vbeta and 13 Jbeta primers were used. The protocol was immunoSEQ multiplex PCR, while the TCRdb copy is restricted to in-frame clones and leaves out a portion. The table has some 160,000 clones, about three quarters seen once. There are a few counts of this clone. Its target is not known. This receptor was taken from a woman in her thirties in good health and CMV-seronegative. Material for sequencing was PBMCs.

CDR3 protein: CASSLRGGEELFF. In DNA, the CDR3 is TGTGCCAGCAGCCTCCGGGGGGGTGAGGAGCTGTTTTTT. This sequence joins TRBV11-1 and TRBJ2-2; 8 nucleotides match TRBD2. Germline V gives CDR1 SGHAT, CDR2 FQDESV (reference sequence). V lost 5 bases and J lost 10; bases outside the gene matches: 6. This CDR3 has 13 amino acids.